This TCR beta chain was identified during a study of cytomegalovirus exposure and HLA in healthy donors. Study-level information: An earlier analysis identified approximately 110 million unique TCR beta sequences in some 170 million T cells. Overall study results and limits: Some V segments, including TRBV6-2 and TRBV6-3, were excluded as indistinguishable.

On this clone: The antigen is unknown.

Amplification used 60 Vbeta primers and 13 Jbeta primers. Produced via immunoSEQ multiplex PCR; TCRdb's table is partial and in-frame only. The sample includes around 140,000 clones, over 60% of them seen just once. Germline values: CDR1 SEHNR, CDR2 FQNEAQ (reference sequence). V was pared by 1 base and J by 2 bases, with 6 bases of the junction left unmatched. This CDR3 has 16 amino acids. The source of this sequence is a woman aged 18-29 years in good health and CMV-seronegative. The V gene is TRBV7-9, the J gene TRBJ2-5, with 8 bases lining up with TRBD1. The sequencing input was PBMCs. Here the CDR3 DNA reads TGTGCCAGCAGCTTAGTAGGGACAGGCGCTCAAGAGACCCAGTACTTC. Protein sequence: CASSLVGTGAQETQYF.